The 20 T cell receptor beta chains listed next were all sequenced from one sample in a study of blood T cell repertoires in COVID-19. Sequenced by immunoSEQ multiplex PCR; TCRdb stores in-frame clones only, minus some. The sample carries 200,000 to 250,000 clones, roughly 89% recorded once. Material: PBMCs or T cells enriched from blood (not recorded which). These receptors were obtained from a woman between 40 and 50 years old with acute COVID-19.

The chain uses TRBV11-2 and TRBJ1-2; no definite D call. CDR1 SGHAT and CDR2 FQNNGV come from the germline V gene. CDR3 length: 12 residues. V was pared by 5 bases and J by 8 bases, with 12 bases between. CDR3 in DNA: TGTGCCAGCAGCATGCAGAGGGAAGGCTACACCTTC. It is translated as CASSMQREGYTF.

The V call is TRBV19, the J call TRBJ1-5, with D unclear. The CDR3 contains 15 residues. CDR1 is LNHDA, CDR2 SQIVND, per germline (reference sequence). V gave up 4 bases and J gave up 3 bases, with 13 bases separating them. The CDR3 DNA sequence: TGTGCCAGTAGTAATCTAGGTCGTGACAATCAGCCCCAGCATTTT. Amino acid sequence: CASSNLGRDNQPQHF.

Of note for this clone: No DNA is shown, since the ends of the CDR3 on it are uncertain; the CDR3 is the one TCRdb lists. CDR3 sequence: CASSSSQGYEQYF. J is TRBJ2-7 and V is TRBV27; the table calls TRBD1, which could not be checked here. The CDR3 region is 13 residues in length, termini included. Germline CDR1 reads MNHEY; CDR2 reads SMNVEV (reference sequence).

CDR3 nucleotide sequence: TGTGCCAGCAGCTTAACGGGTAGCGGGCAGTTCTTC. Protein: CASSLTGSGQFF. This chain connects TRBV7-3 to TRBJ2-1; a possible D gene is TRBD2 (6 bases). The CDR3 sequence is 12 residues long. Germline V CDR1 and CDR2: SGHTA, FQGTGA. V was clipped by 0 bases and J by 12 bases, with 9 bases between them.

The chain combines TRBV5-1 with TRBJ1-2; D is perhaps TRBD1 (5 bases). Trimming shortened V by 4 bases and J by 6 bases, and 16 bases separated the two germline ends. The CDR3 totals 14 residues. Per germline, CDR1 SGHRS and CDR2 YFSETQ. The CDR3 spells CASSPEGRLHGYTF. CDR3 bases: TGCGCCAGCAGCCCGGAGGGGAGACTCCATGGCTACACCTTC.

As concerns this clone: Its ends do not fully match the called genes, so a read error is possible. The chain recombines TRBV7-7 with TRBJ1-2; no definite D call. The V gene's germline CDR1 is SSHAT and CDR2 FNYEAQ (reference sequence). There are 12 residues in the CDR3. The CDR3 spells CASSLGRRPNTF. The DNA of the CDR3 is TGTGCTAGCAGCTTAGGCCGGAGGCCTAACACCTTC.

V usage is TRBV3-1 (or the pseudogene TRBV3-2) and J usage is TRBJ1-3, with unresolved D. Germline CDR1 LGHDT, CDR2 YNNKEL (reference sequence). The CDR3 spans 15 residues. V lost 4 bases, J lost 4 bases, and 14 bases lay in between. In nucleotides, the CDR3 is TGTGCCAGCAGCCCCGACGCGGCTGTCGGAAACACCATATATTTT. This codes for CASSPDAAVGNTIYF.

The CDR3 bases are TGTGCCAGCAGTTTATACCGGGGGGCAAGCACAGATACGCAGTATTTT. Its translation: CASSLYRGASTDTQYF. This rearrangement joins TRBV27 to TRBJ2-3; D may be TRBD2 (7 bases). CDR1 is MNHEY, CDR2 SMNVEV, per germline (reference sequence). V lost 1 base and J lost 0, with 11 bases in between. The length of the CDR3 is 16 residues.

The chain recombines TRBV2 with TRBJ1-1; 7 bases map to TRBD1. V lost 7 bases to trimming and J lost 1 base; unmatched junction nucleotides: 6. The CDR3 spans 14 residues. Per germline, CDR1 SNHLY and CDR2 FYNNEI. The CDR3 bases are TGTGCCAGCACCAGGGACAGATCGAACACTGAAGCTTTCTTT. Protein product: CASTRDRSNTEAFF.

In nucleotides, the CDR3 is TGCGCCAGCAGCCCCGGGGGACAGGGTAAAAACTATGGCTACACCTTC. Its translation: CASSPGGQGKNYGYTF. This chain uses TRBV4-1 with TRBJ1-2; 9 positions match TRBD1. V dropped 4 bases and J dropped 2; count of bases not matched to a gene: 8. This CDR3 has 16 residues. Germline lookup yields CDR1 MGHRA and CDR2 YSYEKL.

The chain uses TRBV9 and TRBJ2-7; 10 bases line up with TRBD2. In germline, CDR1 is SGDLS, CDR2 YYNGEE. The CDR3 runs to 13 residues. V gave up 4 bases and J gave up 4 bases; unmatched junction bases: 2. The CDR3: CASSSSGGYEQYF. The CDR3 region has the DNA TGTGCCAGCAGCTCTAGCGGGGGTTACGAGCAGTACTTC. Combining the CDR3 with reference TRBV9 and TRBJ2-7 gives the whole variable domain DSGVTQTPKHLITATGQRVTLRCSPRSGDLSVYWYQQSLDQGLQFLIQYYNGEERAKGNILERFSAQQFPDLHSELNLSSLELGDSALYFCASSSSGGYEQYFGPGTRLTVT.

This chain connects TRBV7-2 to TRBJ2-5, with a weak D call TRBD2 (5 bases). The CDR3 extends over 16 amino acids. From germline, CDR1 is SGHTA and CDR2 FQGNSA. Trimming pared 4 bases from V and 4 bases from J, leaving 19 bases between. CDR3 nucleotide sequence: TGTGCCAGCAGCTCACGTAAACTAGGAACTCGAGAGACCCAGTACTTC. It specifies CASSSRKLGTRETQYF.

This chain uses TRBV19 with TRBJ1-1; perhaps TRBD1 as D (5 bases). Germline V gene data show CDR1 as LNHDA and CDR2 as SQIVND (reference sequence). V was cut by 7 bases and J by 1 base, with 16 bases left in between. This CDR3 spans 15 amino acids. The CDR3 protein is CASTLFQGGNTEAFF. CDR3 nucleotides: TGTGCCAGTACCCTCTTCCAGGGCGGGAACACTGAAGCTTTCTTT. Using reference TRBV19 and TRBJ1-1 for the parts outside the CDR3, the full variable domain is DGGITQSPKYLFRKEGQNVTLSCEQNLNHDAMYWYRQDPGQGLRLIYYSQIVNDFQKGDIAEGYSVSREKKESFPLTVTSAQKNPTAFYLCASTLFQGGNTEAFFGQGTRLTVV.

The CDR3 nucleotides are TGCGCCAGCAGCTTGGCCGTCAGCGGCGGCTACACCTTC. Protein product: CASSLAVSGGYTF. This chain joins TRBV5-1 and TRBJ1-2; D is unclear. Germline CDR1 reads SGHRS; CDR2 reads YFSETQ. This CDR3 has 13 residues. The V and J ends lost 0 bases and 8 bases respectively, with 11 bases between them.

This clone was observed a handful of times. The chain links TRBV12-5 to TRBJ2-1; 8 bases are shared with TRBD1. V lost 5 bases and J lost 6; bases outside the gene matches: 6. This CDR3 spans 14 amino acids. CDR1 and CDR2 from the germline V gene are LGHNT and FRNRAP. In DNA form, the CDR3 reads TGTGCTAGTGGTGGACAGGGAGGTGGCAATGAGCAGTTCTTC. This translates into CASGGQGGGNEQFF.

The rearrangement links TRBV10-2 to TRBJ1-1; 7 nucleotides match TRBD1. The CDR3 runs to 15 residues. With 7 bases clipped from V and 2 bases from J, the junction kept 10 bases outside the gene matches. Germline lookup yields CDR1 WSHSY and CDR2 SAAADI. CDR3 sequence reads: CASNHPGQQNTEAFF. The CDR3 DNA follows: TGCGCCAGCAATCATCCGGGACAGCAAAACACTGAAGCTTTCTTT.

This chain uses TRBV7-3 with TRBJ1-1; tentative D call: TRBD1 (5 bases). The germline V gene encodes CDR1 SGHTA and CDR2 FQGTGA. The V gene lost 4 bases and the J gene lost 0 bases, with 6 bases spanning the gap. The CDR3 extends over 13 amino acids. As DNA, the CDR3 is TGTGCCAGCAGCTCGGGGGTGAACACTGAAGCTTTCTTT. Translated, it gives CASSSGVNTEAFF. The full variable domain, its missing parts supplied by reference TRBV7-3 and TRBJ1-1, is GAGVSQTPSNKVTEKGKYVELRCDPISGHTALYWYRQSLGQGPEFLIYFQGTGAADDSGLPNDRFFAVRPEGSVSTLKIQRTERGDSAVYLCASSSGVNTEAFFGQGTRLTVV.

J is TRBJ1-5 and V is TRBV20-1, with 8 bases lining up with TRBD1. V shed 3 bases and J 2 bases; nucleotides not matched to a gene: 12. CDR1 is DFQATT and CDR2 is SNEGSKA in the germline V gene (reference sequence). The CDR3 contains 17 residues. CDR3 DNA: TGCAGTGCTAGTCCACTCGGACAGGGATATGGCAATCAGCCCCAGCATTTT. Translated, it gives CSASPLGQGYGNQPQHF.

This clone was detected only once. The CDR3 protein is CASHRRHNEQFF. The DNA of the CDR3 is TGTGCCAGCCACAGGCGACACAATGAGCAGTTCTTC. The chain has TRBV2 and TRBJ2-1; tentatively, D is TRBD1 (5 bases). This CDR3 has 12 residues. From germline, CDR1 is SNHLY and CDR2 FYNNEI. Between the trimmed V and J ends, which lost 8 bases and 5 bases, there was a span of 10 bases. The complete variable domain, with remaining parts taken from reference TRBV2 and TRBJ2-1, reads EPEVTQTPSHQVTQMGQEVILRCVPISNHLYFYWYRQILGQKVEFLVSFYNNEISEKSEIFDDQFSVERPDGSNFTLKIRSTKLEDSAMYFCASHRRHNEQFFGPGTRLTVL.

DNA for the CDR3: TGTGCCAGCAGTCTCAGGGGGGGACAGGGCGTCTACACCTTC. Protein product: CASSLRGGQGVYTF. V is TRBV2 and J is TRBJ1-2; 9 bases align to TRBD1. CDR3 size: 14 residues. V shed 5 bases and J 10 bases; nucleotides not matched to a gene: 11. Germline V CDR1 and CDR2: SNHLY, FYNNEI. The whole variable domain, filled in from reference TRBV2 and TRBJ1-2, reads EPEVTQTPSHQVTQMGQEVILRCVPISNHLYFYWYRQILGQKVEFLVSFYNNEISEKSEIFDDQFSVERPDGSNFTLKIRSTKLEDSAMYFCASSLRGGQGVYTFGSGTRLTVV.